This T cell receptor (beta chain) was documented in a study of shared clonotypes between healthy human individuals. Study context: Per donor, three plates held CD4 naive cells, three held CD4 memory, two held CD8 naive and one held CD8 memory. General study points: Clonotype sharing among donors was thought likely to change with sequencing depth.

Sequencing used immunoSEQ multiplex PCR; TCRdb keeps in-frame clones, though not all of them. Of 2.3 million or so clones in the sample, about 92% were seen once. As to this clone: The antigen is not known.

Germline lookup yields CDR1 LGHNA and CDR2 YNFKEQ. The V end lost 6 bases, the J end lost 0 bases, and 17 bases lay between the germline ends. There are 17 residues in the CDR3. The V and J genes are TRBV4-2 and TRBJ2-2; D is perhaps TRBD1 or TRBD2 (5 bases each). This TCR was recovered from a young man in good health. Some clones in this sample may be carry-over from other donors' samples. Material: naive CD4+ T cells from PBMCs. As for subset: CD45RA+ positively selected. The CDR3: CASSQKRQRTNTGELFF. DNA of the CDR3: TGTGCCAGCAGTCAGAAACGACAGCGGACGAACACCGGGGAGCTGTTTTTT.